This record concerns one T cell receptor beta chain sequence. In the source study's methods: Using reference gene primer amplification, nucleated cell counts were estimated. Clones were sequenced by immunoSEQ multiplex PCR, and TCRdb holds only the in-frame ones, with some missing. The D gene and trimming were derived from the DNA, and the V and J assignments and clone size from that table. Here the sample spans around 170,000 clones, less than 90% being singletons. The data were obtained in a study of blood T cell repertoires in COVID-19. At the level of the study: Acute and convalescent COVID-19 samples came from the United States, Italy and Spain. PBMCs, B-cell-depleted T cells, or T cells were the source of the cDNA or gDNA that made up the material.

This CDR3 has 11 amino acids. V was clipped by 11 bases and J by 11 bases, with 15 bases between them. CDR1 LGHNA and CDR2 YNFKEQ come from the germline V gene. This TCR was sampled from a woman in her 70s with acute or convalescent COVID-19. Sequencing was performed on peripheral blood. The genes are TRBV4-2 and TRBJ1-4, with D tentatively TRBD1 (5 bases). The CDR3 DNA is TGTGCCTCCCTCGGGGGGGAGAAACTGTTTTTT. It is translated as CASLGGEKLFF.